A single TCR beta chain is shown here with its context. This entry comes from a study of blood T cell repertoires in COVID-19. Study overall: Sites across the United States, Italy and Spain contributed samples from acute and convalescent COVID-19.

Sequencing was performed with immunoSEQ multiplex PCR; in TCRdb, only in-frame clones are kept and a portion is missing. The sample contains about 71,000 clones, approximately 90% of which appear only once. CDR1 and CDR2 (germline): MNHNY, SVGAGI (reference sequence). Trimming pared 6 bases from V and 6 bases from J, leaving 23 bases between. The CDR3 is 16 residues long. This chain connects TRBV6-6 to TRBJ1-1, with D maybe TRBD1 (6 bases). Sequencing was carried out using peripheral blood. This clonotype originated in a woman aged 18-29 years with acute or convalescent COVID-19. Here the CDR3 DNA reads TGTGCCAGCAGGAAGACACCCACAGGGTCCGAGGCTGAAGCTTTCTTT. Translated: CASRKTPTGSEAEAFF.